The T cell receptor (beta chain) described here comes from a study of post-analysis software for immune sequencing data. Study-level results: The five TRBV segments detected at higher frequency in patients than in controls included TRBV5-6, TRBV5-1 and TRBV20-1.

Trimming removed 1 base at V and 2 bases at J, with 13 bases between. Germline V lookup: CDR1 SGHRS, CDR2 YFSETQ. The CDR3 has 16 amino acids. About this clonotype itself: Its antigen is not known.

The TCR beta cDNA libraries carried unique molecular identifiers. TCRdb re-derived calls from the PCR reads in MiXCR, one entry per CDR3 protein. This sample has around 710,000 distinct CDR3 sequences, with about 45% found just once. This chain connects TRBV5-1 to TRBJ2-1, with D perhaps assigned TRBD1 or TRBD2 (5 bases each). The TCR originated in a girl aged 5 to 17 with multiple sclerosis. The sequencing sample was made of blood. The CDR3 protein is CASSLRQGDAYNEQFF. The CDR3 DNA reads TGCGCCAGCAGCTTGAGGCAGGGAGACGCCTACAATGAGCAGTTCTTC.